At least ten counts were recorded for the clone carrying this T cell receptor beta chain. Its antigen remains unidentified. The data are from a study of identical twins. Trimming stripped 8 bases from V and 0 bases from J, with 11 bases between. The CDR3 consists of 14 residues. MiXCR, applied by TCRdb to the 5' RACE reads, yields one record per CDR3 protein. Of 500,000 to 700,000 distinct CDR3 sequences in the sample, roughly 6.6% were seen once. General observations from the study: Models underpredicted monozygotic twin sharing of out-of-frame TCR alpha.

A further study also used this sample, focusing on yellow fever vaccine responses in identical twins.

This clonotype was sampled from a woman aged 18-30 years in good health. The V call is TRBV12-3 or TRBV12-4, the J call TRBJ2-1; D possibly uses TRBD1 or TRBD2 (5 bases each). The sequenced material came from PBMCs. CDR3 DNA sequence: TGTGCCAGCTCGGGGACCCGCTCCTACAATGAGCAGTTCTTC. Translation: CASSGTRSYNEQFF.